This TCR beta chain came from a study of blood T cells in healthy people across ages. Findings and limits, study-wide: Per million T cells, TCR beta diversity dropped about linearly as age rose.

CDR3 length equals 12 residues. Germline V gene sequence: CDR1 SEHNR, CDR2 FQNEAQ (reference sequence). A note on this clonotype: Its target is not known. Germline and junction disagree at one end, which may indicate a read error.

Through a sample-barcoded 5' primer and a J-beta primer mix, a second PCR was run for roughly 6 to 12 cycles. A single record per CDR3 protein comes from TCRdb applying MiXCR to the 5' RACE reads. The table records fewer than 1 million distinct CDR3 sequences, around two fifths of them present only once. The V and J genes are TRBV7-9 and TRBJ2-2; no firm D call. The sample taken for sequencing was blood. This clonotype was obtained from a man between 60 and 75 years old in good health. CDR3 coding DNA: TGTTCCAGCAGCTTAAGTAACGGGGAGCTGTTTTTT. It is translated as CSSSLSNGELFF.